The 13 T cell receptor beta chains below all came from one sample that was sequenced in a study of immune evolution from preneoplasia to lung adenocarcinoma. TCRdb's table, derived via immunoSEQ multiplex PCR, lists solely in-frame clones and lacks some. This sample has roughly 38,000 clones, with 74% found just once. Input material: FFPE invasive lung adenocarcinoma tissue. The receptors derive from a person aged 55 to 70 with lung adenocarcinoma.

This sequence joins TRBV28 and TRBJ1-5, with 8 bases aligning to TRBD1. The CDR3 is 15 amino acids. Germline V gene lookup returns CDR1 MDHEN and CDR2 SYDVKM. Trimming cost V 4 bases and J 5 bases; bases outside gene matches: 7. The CDR3 DNA sequence: TGTGCCAGCAGTTCCGGACAGGGTAGGGATCAGCCCCAGCATTTT. Translation: CASSSGQGRDQPQHF.

This clone was recorded only once. This chain joins TRBV18 and TRBJ2-7; 11 bases line up with TRBD2. The CDR3 totals 14 residues. J gave up 6 bases and V 5 bases, and 6 bases lay outside the gene matches. CDR1 is KGHSH and CDR2 is LQKENI in the germline V gene. Here the CDR3 reads CASSLAGGMVEQYF. As DNA, the CDR3 is TGTGCCAGCTCATTAGCGGGAGGGATGGTCGAGCAGTACTTC.

This clone occurred a few times. The chain combines TRBV6-1 with TRBJ1-2; D is perhaps TRBD1 (5 bases). This CDR3 region has 12 residues. CDR1 MNHNS and CDR2 SASEGT come from the germline V gene. Trimming pared 9 bases from V and 3 bases from J, leaving 11 bases between. CDR3 sequence reads: CASDSVYYGYTF. CDR3 sequence (DNA): TGTGCCAGTGACAGTGTTTACTATGGCTACACCTTC.

The chain employs TRBV5-4 and TRBJ1-4, with TRBD1 as a possible D gene (5 bases). The germline gives CDR1 SGHNT, CDR2 YYREEE (reference sequence). Trimming left V 4 bases short and J 7 bases short, with 14 bases between. The CDR3 contains 14 residues. Written as DNA, the CDR3 is TGTGCCAGCAGCGACCGGGGCGGAGGTGAAAAACTGTTTTTT. This translates into CASSDRGGGEKLFF.

About this clone: This same CDR3 is encoded by further DNA sequences in the sample. J is TRBJ2-6 and V is TRBV19; 7 positions agree with TRBD1. J was trimmed by 0 bases and V by 5 bases; bases with no gene match: 4. The CDR3 has 16 amino acids. Germline V gene data show CDR1 as LNHDA and CDR2 as SQIVND (reference sequence). The CDR3 DNA follows: TGTGCCAGTAGTCGGGACAGCAGCTCTGGGGCCAACGTCCTGACTTTC. Translation: CASSRDSSSGANVLTF. Full variable domain (outside the CDR3, taken from reference TRBV19 and TRBJ2-6): DGGITQSPKYLFRKEGQNVTLSCEQNLNHDAMYWYRQDPGQGLRLIYYSQIVNDFQKGDIAEGYSVSREKKESFPLTVTSAQKNPTAFYLCASSRDSSSGANVLTFGAGSRLTVL.

The rearrangement uses TRBV28 and TRBJ2-6; 7 bases are shared with TRBD1. Germline CDR1 MDHEN, CDR2 SYDVKM. CDR3 length: 17 amino acids. V was pared by 5 bases and J by 0 bases, with 7 bases of the junction left unmatched. The CDR3: CASSPSRDSSGANVLTF. CDR3 DNA: TGTGCCAGCAGTCCTTCCCGGGACAGCTCTGGGGCCAACGTCCTGACTTTC.

V is TRBV7-2 and J is TRBJ2-7, with D tentatively TRBD1 (6 bases). Trimming cost V 6 bases and J 2 bases, with 20 bases left between them. CDR3 length: 16 amino acids. Germline V gives CDR1 SGHTA, CDR2 FQGNSA. The CDR3, as DNA: TGTGCCAGCAGTCGCACACAGGGCTACGGTACCTACGAGCAGTACTTC. This translates into CASSRTQGYGTYEQYF.

Regarding this clone: At one of its ends the junction is not consistent with the germline gene, which may arise from a read error. The rearrangement joins TRBV5-1 to TRBJ2-5, with 9 bases lining up with TRBD2. CDR3 length: 15 residues. CDR1 and CDR2 from the germline V gene are SGHRS and YFSETQ. The DNA for the CDR3 is TGCGCCAGCAGTTTGGCGGGAGGGCTTTCAGAGACCCAGTACTTC. Its translation: CASSLAGGLSETQYF.

This clone has more than one count but fewer than ten. This chain links TRBV27 with TRBJ2-3, with 13 positions matching TRBD2. Germline loops: CDR1 MNHEY, CDR2 SMNVEV (reference sequence). The CDR3 spans 16 residues. The V and J ends lost 5 bases and 3 bases, in that order; junction bases with no gene match: 5. CDR3 region: CASSPGTSGKTDTQYF. CDR3 bases: TGTGCCAGCAGTCCCGGGACTAGCGGGAAGACAGATACGCAGTATTTT.

This clone showed up just a few times. The chain carries TRBV5-4 and TRBJ1-1; TRBD1 might be the D (6 bases). The germline V and J ends were trimmed by 2 bases and 2 bases, with 10 bases remaining between them. The germline CDR1 and CDR2 sequences are SGHNT and YYREEE (reference sequence). The CDR3 has 14 amino acids. The CDR3 here is CASSFEDSNTEAFF. CDR3 bases: TGTGCCAGCAGCTTTGAGGACAGTAACACTGAAGCTTTCTTT.

V and J are TRBV7-2 and TRBJ2-7; D possibly matches TRBD1 or TRBD2 (7 bases each). V was pared by 4 bases and J by 7 bases, with 17 bases between. From germline, CDR1 is SGHTA and CDR2 FQGNSA. The CDR3 length is 14 residues. Written as DNA, the CDR3 is TGTGCCAGCAGCTCAGGGGGGGTCCCTGTTGAGCAGTACTTC. Its protein is CASSSGGVPVEQYF.

This clone was found a few times. The V call is TRBV11-2, the J call TRBJ2-1; 9 bases match TRBD2. V lost 5 bases to trimming and J lost 5 bases; unmatched junction nucleotides: 7. This CDR3 is built from 15 residues. The germline V gene encodes CDR1 SGHAT and CDR2 FQNNGV. The CDR3 nucleotides read TGTGCCAGCAGCCCGACGACTAGCGGAGACAATGAGCAGTTCTTC. It is translated as CASSPTTSGDNEQFF.

The chain employs TRBV7-2 and TRBJ2-7; no clear D. V was cut by 1 base and J by 7 bases, with 17 bases left in between. The CDR3 is made up of 15 amino acids. The germline gives CDR1 SGHTA, CDR2 FQGNSA. CDR3 sequence: CASSLDGAAFGEQYF. The CDR3 coding sequence is TGTGCCAGCAGCTTAGATGGCGCGGCCTTTGGGGAGCAGTACTTC.